The T cell receptor (beta chain) described here comes from a study of cytomegalovirus exposure and HLA in healthy donors. Study-wide results and caveats: Previous analysis showed most TCR beta V segments were productive about 90% or about 30% of the time. When analyzed later, a missense DCLRE1C variant was found to be linked to TCR beta V- and J-gene trimming. CMV serostatus stood as the only immune exposure information on hand.

Points on this clone: The antigen remains unidentified.

The germline gives CDR1 LNHDA, CDR2 SQIVND (reference sequence). The CDR3 is 14 amino acids. With 8 bases removed from V and 5 bases from J, the gap between germline ends came to 16 bases. All the people who gave samples were healthy bone marrow donors. The PCR had 60 Vbeta and 13 Jbeta primers. Method: immunoSEQ multiplex PCR; TCRdb's copy keeps in-frame clones and lacks some. This repertoire includes under 75,000 clones. The clonotype was recovered from a female donor in good health and CMV-seropositive. This chain joins TRBV19 and TRBJ2-1, with D possibly matching TRBD1 (5 bases). Source material: PBMCs. The CDR3 coding sequence is TGTGCCAGTGGACCAGAATGGGGCAACAATGAGCAGTTCTTC. As protein: CASGPEWGNNEQFF.